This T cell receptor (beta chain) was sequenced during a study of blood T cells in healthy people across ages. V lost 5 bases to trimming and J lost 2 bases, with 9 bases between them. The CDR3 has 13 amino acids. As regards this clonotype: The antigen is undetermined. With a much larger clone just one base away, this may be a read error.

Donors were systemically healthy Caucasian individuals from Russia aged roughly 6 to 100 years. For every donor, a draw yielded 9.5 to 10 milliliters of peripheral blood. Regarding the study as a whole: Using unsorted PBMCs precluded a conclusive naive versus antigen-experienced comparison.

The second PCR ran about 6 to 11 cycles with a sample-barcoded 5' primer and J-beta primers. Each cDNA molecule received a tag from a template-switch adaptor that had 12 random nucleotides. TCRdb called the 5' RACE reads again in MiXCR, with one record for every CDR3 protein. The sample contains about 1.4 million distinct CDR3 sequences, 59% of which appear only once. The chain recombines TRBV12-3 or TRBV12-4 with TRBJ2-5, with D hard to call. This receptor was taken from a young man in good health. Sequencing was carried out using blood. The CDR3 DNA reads TGTGCCAGCAGTGTAAGACGACAAGAGACCCAGTACTTC. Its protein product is CASSVRRQETQYF.